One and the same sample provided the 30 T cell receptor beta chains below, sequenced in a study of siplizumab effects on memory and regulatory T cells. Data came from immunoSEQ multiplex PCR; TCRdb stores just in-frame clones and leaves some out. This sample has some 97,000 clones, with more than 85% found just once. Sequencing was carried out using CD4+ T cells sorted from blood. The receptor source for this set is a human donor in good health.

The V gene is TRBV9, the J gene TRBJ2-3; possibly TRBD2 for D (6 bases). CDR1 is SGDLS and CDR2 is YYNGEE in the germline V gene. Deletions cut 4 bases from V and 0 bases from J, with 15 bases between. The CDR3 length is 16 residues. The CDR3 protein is CASSPAPGLSTDTQYF. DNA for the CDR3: TGTGCCAGCAGCCCAGCACCGGGACTTAGCACAGATACGCAGTATTTT.

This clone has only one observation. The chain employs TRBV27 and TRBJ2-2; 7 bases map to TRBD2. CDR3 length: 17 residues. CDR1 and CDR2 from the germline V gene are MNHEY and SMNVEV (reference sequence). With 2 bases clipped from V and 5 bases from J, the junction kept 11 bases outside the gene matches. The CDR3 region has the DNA TGTGCCAGCAGTTTAGTAACCCCCGCCGGGGGGACCGGGGAGCTGTTTTTT. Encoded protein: CASSLVTPAGGTGELFF.

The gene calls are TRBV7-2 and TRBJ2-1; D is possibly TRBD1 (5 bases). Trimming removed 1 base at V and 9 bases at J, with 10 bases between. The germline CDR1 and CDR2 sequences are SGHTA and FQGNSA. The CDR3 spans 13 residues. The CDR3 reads CASSLGGQGEQFF. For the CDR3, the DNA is TGTGCCAGCAGCTTAGGGGGTCAGGGTGAGCAGTTCTTC.

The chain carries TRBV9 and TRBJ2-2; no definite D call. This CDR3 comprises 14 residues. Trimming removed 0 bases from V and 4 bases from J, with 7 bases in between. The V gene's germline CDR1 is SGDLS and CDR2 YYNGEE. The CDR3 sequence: CASSVEGVTGELFF. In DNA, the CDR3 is TGTGCCAGCAGCGTAGAGGGCGTCACCGGGGAGCTGTTTTTT.

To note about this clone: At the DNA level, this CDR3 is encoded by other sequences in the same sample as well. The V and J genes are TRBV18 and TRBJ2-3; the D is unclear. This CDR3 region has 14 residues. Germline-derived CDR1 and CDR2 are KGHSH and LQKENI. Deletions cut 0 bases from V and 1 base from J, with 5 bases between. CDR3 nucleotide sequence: TGTGCCAGCTCACCACCGATGGGCACAGATACGCAGTATTTT. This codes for CASSPPMGTDTQYF.

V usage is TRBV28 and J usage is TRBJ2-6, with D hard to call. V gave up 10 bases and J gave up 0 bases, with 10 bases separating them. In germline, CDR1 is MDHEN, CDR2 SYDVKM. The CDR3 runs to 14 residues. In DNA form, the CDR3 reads TGTGCCACCAACCTGGTCTCTGGGGCCAACGTCCTGACTTTC. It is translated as CATNLVSGANVLTF.

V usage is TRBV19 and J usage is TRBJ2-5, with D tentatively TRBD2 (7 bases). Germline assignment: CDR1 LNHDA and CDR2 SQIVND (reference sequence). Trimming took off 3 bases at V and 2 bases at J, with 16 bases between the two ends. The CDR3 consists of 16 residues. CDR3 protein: CASSIGGAGEQETQYF. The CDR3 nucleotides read TGTGCCAGTAGTATTGGGGGGGCAGGAGAGCAAGAGACCCAGTACTTC.

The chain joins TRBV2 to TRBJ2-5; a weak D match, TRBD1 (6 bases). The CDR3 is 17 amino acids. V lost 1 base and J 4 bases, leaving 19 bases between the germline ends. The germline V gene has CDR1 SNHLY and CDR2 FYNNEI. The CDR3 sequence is CASSEVRTAQWGETQYF. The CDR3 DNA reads TGTGCCAGCAGTGAAGTTCGGACAGCCCAGTGGGGAGAGACCCAGTACTTC.

The CDR3 bases are TGCGCCAGCAGCCAAGATCTTCAGAGCTCTGGGGCCAACGTCCTGACTTTC. Protein sequence: CASSQDLQSSGANVLTF. This chain uses TRBV4-3 with TRBJ2-6; D is unresolved. Germline V gives CDR1 LGHNA, CDR2 YSLEER. With 0 bases removed from V and 0 bases from J, the gap between germline ends came to 9 bases. The CDR3 spans 17 residues.

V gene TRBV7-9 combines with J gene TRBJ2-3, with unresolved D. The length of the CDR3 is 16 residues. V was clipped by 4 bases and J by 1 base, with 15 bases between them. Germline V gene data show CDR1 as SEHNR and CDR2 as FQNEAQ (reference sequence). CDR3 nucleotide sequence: TGTGCCAGCAGCTCTTGGATGGGGTCAGGCACAGATACGCAGTATTTT. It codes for CASSSWMGSGTDTQYF. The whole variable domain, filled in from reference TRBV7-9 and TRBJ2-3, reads DTGVSQNPRHKITKRGQNVTFRCDPISEHNRLYWYRQTLGQGPEFLTYFQNEAQLEKSRLLSDRFSAERPKGSFSTLEIQRTEQGDSAMYLCASSSWMGSGTDTQYFGPGTRLTVL.

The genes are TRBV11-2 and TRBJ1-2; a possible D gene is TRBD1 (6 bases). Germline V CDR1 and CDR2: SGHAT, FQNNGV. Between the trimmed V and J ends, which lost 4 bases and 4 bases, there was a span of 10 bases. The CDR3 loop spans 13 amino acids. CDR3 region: CASSYTGFYGYTF. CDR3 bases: TGTGCCAGCAGCTATACAGGGTTCTATGGCTACACCTTC.

In DNA form, the CDR3 reads TGCGCCAGCAGCGCTCCGGGACAGGGGGCGGAGACCCAGTACTTC. Its translation is CASSAPGQGAETQYF. The J gene is TRBJ2-5, the V gene TRBV5-1; 12 nucleotides line up with TRBD1. Germline trimming cut 4 bases from V and 5 bases from J; bases unmatched to any gene: 6. Germline lookup yields CDR1 SGHRS and CDR2 YFSETQ. The CDR3 extends over 15 amino acids.

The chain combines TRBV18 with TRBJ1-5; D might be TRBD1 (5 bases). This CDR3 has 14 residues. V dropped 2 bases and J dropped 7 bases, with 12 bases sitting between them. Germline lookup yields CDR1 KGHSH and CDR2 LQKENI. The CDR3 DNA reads TGTGCCAGCTCACCAGTGGGGGGGTGGCAGCCCCAGCATTTT. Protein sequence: CASSPVGGWQPQHF.

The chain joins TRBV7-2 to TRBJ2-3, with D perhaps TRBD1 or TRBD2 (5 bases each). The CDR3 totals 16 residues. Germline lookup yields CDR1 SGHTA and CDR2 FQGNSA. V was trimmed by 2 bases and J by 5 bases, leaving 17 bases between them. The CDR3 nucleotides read TGTGCCAGCAGCTTATCCATTGGGGCCGGGGAAGATACGCAGTATTTT. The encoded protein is CASSLSIGAGEDTQYF. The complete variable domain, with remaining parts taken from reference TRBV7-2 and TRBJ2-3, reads GAGVSQSPSNKVTEKGKDVELRCDPISGHTALYWYRQSLGQGLEFLIYFQGNSAPDKSGLPSDRFSAERTGGSVSTLTIQRTQQEDSAVYLCASSLSIGAGEDTQYFGPGTRLTVL.

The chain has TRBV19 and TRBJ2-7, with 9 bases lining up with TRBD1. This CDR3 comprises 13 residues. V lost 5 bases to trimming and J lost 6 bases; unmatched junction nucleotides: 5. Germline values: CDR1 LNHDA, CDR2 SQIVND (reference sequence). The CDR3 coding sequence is TGTGCCAGTAGTTTGGGACAGGGATTCGAGCAGTACTTC. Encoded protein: CASSLGQGFEQYF.

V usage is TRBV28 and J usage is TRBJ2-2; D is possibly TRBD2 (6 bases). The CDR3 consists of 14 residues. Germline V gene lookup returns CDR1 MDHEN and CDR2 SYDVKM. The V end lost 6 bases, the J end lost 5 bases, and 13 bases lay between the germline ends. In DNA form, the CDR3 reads TGTGCCAGCAGCAAAGGAGGGCGGACCGGGGAGCTGTTTTTT. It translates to CASSKGGRTGELFF.

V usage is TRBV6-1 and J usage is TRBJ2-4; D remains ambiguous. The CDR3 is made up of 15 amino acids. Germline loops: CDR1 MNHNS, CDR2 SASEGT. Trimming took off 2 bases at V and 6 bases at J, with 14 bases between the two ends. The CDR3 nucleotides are TGTGCCAGCAGTGAAATGGGGATTGAGAGAAACATTCAGTACTTC. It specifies CASSEMGIERNIQYF.

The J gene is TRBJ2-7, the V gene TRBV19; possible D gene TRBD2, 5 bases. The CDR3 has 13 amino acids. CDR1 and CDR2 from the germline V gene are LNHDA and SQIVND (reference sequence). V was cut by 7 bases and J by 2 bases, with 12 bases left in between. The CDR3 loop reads CASNTGSAYEQYF. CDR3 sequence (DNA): TGTGCCAGTAATACGGGATCGGCCTACGAGCAGTACTTC.

The CDR3 region has the DNA TGTGCCAGCTCATTTAAGGACGGGGTGGTGCAGTACTTC. Its protein is CASSFKDGVVQYF. The V and J genes are TRBV18 and TRBJ2-7; possibly TRBD2 for D (5 bases). The CDR3 consists of 13 residues. Trimming took off 5 bases at V and 9 bases at J, with 17 bases between the two ends. Germline loops: CDR1 KGHSH, CDR2 LQKENI.

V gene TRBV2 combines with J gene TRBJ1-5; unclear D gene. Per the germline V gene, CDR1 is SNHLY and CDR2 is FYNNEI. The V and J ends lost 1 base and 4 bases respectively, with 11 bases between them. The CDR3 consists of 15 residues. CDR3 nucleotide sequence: TGTGCCAGCAGTGAAGGTCCAGTTTGGAATCAGCCCCAGCATTTT. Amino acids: CASSEGPVWNQPQHF.

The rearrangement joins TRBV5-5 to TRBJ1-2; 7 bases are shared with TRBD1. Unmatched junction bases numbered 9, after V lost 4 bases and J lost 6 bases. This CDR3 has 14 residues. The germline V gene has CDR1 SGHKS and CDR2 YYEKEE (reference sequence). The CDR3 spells CASSIQGGIDGYTF. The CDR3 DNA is TGTGCCAGCAGCATTCAAGGGGGCATTGATGGCTACACCTTC.

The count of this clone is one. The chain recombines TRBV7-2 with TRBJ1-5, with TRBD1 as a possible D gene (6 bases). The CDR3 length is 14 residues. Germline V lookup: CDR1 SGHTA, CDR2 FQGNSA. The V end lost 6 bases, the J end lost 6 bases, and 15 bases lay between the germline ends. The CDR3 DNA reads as TGTGCCAGCAGGCCCACAGGGAACGGTCAGCCCCAGCATTTT. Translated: CASRPTGNGQPQHF.

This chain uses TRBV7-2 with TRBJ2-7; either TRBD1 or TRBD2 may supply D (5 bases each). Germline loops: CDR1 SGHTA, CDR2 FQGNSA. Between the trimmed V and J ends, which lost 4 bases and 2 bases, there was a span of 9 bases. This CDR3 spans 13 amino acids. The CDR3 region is CASSSGPPYEQYF. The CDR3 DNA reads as TGTGCCAGCAGCTCGGGGCCCCCCTACGAGCAGTACTTC.

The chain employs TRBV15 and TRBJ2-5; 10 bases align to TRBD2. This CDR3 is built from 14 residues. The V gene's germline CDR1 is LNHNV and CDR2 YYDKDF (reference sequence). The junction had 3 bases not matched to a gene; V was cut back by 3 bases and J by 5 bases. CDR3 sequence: CATSSSSGRETQYF. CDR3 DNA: TGTGCCACCAGCAGCAGTAGCGGGAGGGAGACCCAGTACTTC.

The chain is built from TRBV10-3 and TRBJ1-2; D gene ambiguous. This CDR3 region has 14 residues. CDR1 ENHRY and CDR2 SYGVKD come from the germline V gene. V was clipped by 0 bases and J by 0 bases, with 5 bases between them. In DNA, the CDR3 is TGTGCCATCAGTGAGTCGCCAGCTAACTATGGCTACACCTTC. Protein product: CAISESPANYGYTF.

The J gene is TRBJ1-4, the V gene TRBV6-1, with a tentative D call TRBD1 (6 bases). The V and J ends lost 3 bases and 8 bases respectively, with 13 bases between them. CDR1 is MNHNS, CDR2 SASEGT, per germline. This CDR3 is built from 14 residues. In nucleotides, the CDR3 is TGTGCCAGCAGTGAGTCGGGGGCTGGGGAAAAACTGTTTTTT. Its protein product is CASSESGAGEKLFF.

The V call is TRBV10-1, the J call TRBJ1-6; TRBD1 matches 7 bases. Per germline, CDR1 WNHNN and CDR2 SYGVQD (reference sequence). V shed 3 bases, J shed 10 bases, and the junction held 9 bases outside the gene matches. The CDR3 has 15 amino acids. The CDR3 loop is CASSDRTGPGSPLHF. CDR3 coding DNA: TGCGCCAGCAGTGATAGGACAGGCCCTGGATCACCCCTCCACTTT.

The CDR3 region has the DNA TGTGCCAGCAGCGTATCTGCCAGCGGGGGGACTAATGAGCAGTTCTTC. It codes for CASSVSASGGTNEQFF. This chain connects TRBV9 to TRBJ2-1; TRBD2 matches at 9 bases. With 1 base clipped from V and 7 bases from J, the junction kept 9 bases outside the gene matches. Per germline, CDR1 SGDLS and CDR2 YYNGEE. The CDR3 runs to 16 residues.

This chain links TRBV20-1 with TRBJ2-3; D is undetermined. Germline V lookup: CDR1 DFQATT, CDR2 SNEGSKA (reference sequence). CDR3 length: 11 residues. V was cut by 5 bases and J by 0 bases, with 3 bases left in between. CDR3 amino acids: CSAVSTDTQYF. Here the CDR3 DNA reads TGCAGTGCTGTAAGCACAGATACGCAGTATTTT.

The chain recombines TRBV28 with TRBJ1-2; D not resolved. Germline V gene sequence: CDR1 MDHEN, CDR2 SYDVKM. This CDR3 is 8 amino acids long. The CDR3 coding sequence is TGTGGTAACTATGGCTACACCTTC. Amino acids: CGNYGYTF.